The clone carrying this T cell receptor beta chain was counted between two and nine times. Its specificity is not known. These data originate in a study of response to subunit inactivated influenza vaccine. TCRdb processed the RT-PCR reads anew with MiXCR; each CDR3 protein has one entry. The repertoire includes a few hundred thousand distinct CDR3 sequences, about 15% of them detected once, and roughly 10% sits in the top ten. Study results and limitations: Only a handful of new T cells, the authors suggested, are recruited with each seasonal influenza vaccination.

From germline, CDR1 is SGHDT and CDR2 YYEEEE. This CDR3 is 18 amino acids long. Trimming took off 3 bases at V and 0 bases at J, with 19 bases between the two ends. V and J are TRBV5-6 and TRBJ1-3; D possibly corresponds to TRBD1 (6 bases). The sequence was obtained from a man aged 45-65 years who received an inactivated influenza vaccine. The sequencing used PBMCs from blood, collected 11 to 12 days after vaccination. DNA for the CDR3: TGTGCCAGCAGCTCACAAGACAGGACCCCTCTCTCTGGAAACACCATATATTTT. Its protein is CASSSQDRTPLSGNTIYF.